Below, 5 T cell receptor beta chains from the same sample are listed, as sequenced in a study of shared clonotypes between healthy human individuals. Repertoires were generated with immunoSEQ multiplex PCR, while TCRdb's copy carries only in-frame clones and drops some. The sample consists of just over 2,000,000 clones, roughly 95% of them appearing once. Source material: naive CD4+ T cells sorted from blood. Regarding subset: CD45RA+ positively selected. The receptors derive from a man between 18 and 29 years old in good health.

The sample holds one count of this clone. This chain links TRBV5-8 with TRBJ1-2; D not resolved. CDR1 is SGHTS, CDR2 YDEGEE, per germline. The V end lost 0 bases, the J end lost 4 bases, and 1 base lay between the germline ends. The CDR3 contains 11 residues. In nucleotides, the CDR3 is TGTGCCAGCAGCTTGGCCTATGGCTACACCTTC. Its protein product is CASSLAYGYTF.

The chain has TRBV6-1 and TRBJ2-7, with 7 bases matching TRBD1. The CDR3 loop spans 13 amino acids. The ends lost 6 bases at V and 5 bases at J; junction bases unmatched: 7. Germline values: CDR1 MNHNS, CDR2 SASEGT. As DNA, the CDR3 is TGTGCCAGCAGCCCCCGGGACAGAGACGAGCAGTACTTC. It codes for CASSPRDRDEQYF.

V usage is TRBV7-2 and J usage is TRBJ1-2, with D possibly being TRBD1 (6 bases). There are 16 residues in the CDR3. Germline CDR1 SGHTA, CDR2 FQGNSA. V was cut by 2 bases and J by 4 bases, with 17 bases left in between. The CDR3 DNA reads as TGTGCCAGCAGCTTATCGGAAGGCAGGGGCGGCTATGGCTACACCTTC. It encodes CASSLSEGRGGYGYTF.

A note on this clone: This same CDR3 is encoded by further DNA sequences in the sample. The V and J genes are TRBV18 and TRBJ2-5; possibly TRBD1 or TRBD2 for D (5 bases each). V was shortened by 3 bases and J by 5 bases, with 10 bases between the two germline ends. The CDR3 has 13 residues. Germline CDR1 reads KGHSH; CDR2 reads LQKENI. CDR3 amino acids: CASSPGRQETQYF. The CDR3 region has the DNA TGTGCCAGCTCACCGGGGAGACAGGAGACCCAGTACTTC.

CDR3 sequence reads: CASRGTSGRGDTQYF. The CDR3 nucleotides are TGTGCCAGCAGAGGGACTAGCGGGAGGGGGGATACGCAGTATTTT. The rearrangement joins TRBV2 to TRBJ2-3; 16 bases align to TRBD2. V trimming: 6 bases; J trimming: 6 bases; junction bases outside the gene matches: 3. Germline CDR1 SNHLY, CDR2 FYNNEI. CDR3 length: 15 amino acids.